This TCR beta chain was captured in a study of identifying expanded T cells in peripheral blood. The ends were cut back, 4 bases at V and 5 bases at J, with 6 bases in the middle. The CDR3 runs to 12 residues. From germline, CDR1 is MDHEN and CDR2 SYDVKM. The data were produced by immunoSEQ multiplex PCR, yet TCRdb's version contains in-frame clones alone and is incomplete. The sample includes around 50,000 clones, approximately 89% of them seen just once. The rearrangement joins TRBV28 to TRBJ1-5, with D uncertain. The TCR comes from a person aged 18 to 75 in good health. Sequencing was done on a sample of blood. The CDR3 is CASSWADQPQHF. In nucleotides, the CDR3 is TGTGCCAGCAGTTGGGCTGATCAGCCCCAGCATTTT.